This TCR beta chain was recovered during a study of T cells after yellow fever vaccination. Study context: Researchers used SMART-Seq v4 Ultra Low Input to prepare fractions that had low cell numbers. Overall study results and limits: A weaker secondary response peaked on day 5, the primary on day 15.

As for this clonotype: Its specificity is unknown.

This CDR3 has 17 residues. From germline, CDR1 is SGHVS and CDR2 FQNEAQ. Losses at the gene ends were 5 bases for V and 0 bases for J; bases not matched to a gene: 9. A 5'RACE template-switching step, the method used to make TCR cDNA, added a universal primer site and UMIs. TCRdb recomputed calls from the 5' RACE reads with MiXCR, one row per CDR3 protein. The table has fewer than 90,000 distinct CDR3 sequences, more than 5.5% seen once; the top ten hold roughly 35%. Here the sequenced sample was CD8+ T cells sorted from PBMCs, taken less than 6 days after the first yellow fever vaccination. The source is a man younger than 35 who received the YFV17D yellow fever vaccine. This chain links TRBV7-8 with TRBJ2-1; 8 nucleotides agree with TRBD2. CDR3 in DNA: TGTGCCAGCAGCCAAAGAGACGGGGGGGCCTCCTACAATGAGCAGTTCTTC. This gives the protein CASSQRDGGASYNEQFF.